The TCR beta chain under discussion was sequenced for a study of PD-L1 blockade in urothelial cancer (dated by TCRdb to the late 2010s). Regarding the research as a whole: Therapy was started in the mid-2010s for all patients, and atezolizumab 1,200 mg was administered intravenously every 3 weeks. About 90% of the roughly 29 patients were identified as males with urothelial cancer of bladder origin, and a prior smoking history was reported by 18 of 29 patients. An ECOG performance status of 0 or 1 was recorded for the patients, and 0 to 3 prior chemotherapy regimens had been received by the patients. Blood samples were analyzed at two time points: 3 weeks after treatment start (second dose) and 6 weeks after treatment start. Blood samples gave a median of around 140,000 T cells and tens of thousands of unique TCRs, with a median clonality of around 0.074. The study was an exploratory multi-omic analysis of somatic, immune and clinical correlates of response to PD-L1 blockade with atezolizumab in urothelial cancer. Pretreatment tumor samples, along with matched peripheral blood serially collected before and after atezolizumab treatment, were subjected to TCR sequencing. Durable clinical benefit meant progression-free survival longer than 6 months, and TCR features were also tested against progression-free and overall survival. In the same patients, whole exome sequencing and RNA sequencing of pretreatment tumors were performed in addition to TCR sequencing. Nine patients reached durable clinical benefit, while some 20 patients did not. Under 30 patients had pretreatment blood TCR-seq, roughly 25 had at least one posttreatment blood collection, and roughly 25 had tumor TCR-seq.

The cohort comprised approximately 30 patients with locally advanced or metastatic urothelial carcinoma treated at Memorial Sloan Kettering on a trial protocol. Peripheral blood mononuclear cells were collected pretreatment and during treatment, with between 1 and 8 total time points per patient. The Qiagen DNeasy Blood extraction kit was used to purify genomic DNA from total PBMCs and tumor samples. PBMCs were collected pretreatment and during treatment, and were isolated and stored as previously described. This clone was detected a few times. Its antigen target is currently unknown. No qualities accompany the bases; no much larger clone lies one base away. From the cysteine up to the phenylalanine, the CDR3 has a length of 15 residues. Of the read, only the CDR3 DNA is kept; its 45 bases are in frame from base 1. The V end gives up 6 bases and the J end 4 bases, leaving 10 bases in the junction not matched to a gene. Taken from the germline V gene, the CDR1 and CDR2 loops are MDHEN and SYDVKM.

Synthetic TCR analog templates were spiked into each PCR so that absolute template abundance could be estimated from read counts. TCRbeta CDR3 regions were amplified from genomic DNA with bias-controlled V and J gene primers using the immunoSEQ assay. Sequencing of rearranged TCRbeta segments was done at approximately 20X coverage. The authors processed their data as follows. Sequencing errors were corrected by clustering and CDR3s were annotated against IMGT to assign V, D and J genes. Downstream analyses used only productive TCRbeta rearrangements and left out out-of-frame or stop-codon sequences. Clonality was computed as one minus Shannon entropy normalized by the log of the number of unique productive sequences. Clones differing between time points or between blood and tumor were identified using Fisher's exact test with Benjamini-Hochberg correction, with an adjusted p below 0.01 applied as the threshold. In TCRdb, the immuneACCESS table is reduced to in-frame sequences with V and J assigned. These tables do not hold every clone; where another copy was compared, an unresolved V gene accounts for under half, and the others remain unexplained. V, J and clone size reflect that table, while D and trimming were determined from the DNA. The sample table records 56,000 or so clones; just over 85% of these occur just once. The top ten clones comprise 2.5% to 3.5% of the sample.

Points the paper makes about the study in general: Improved progression-free and overall survival was found to be associated with pretreatment peripheral blood TCR clonality below the median. Because of the small sample size (n of about 30) and the many exploratory analyses performed, the results are intended to be regarded as hypothesis-generating. Patients with durable benefit showed greater expansion of tumor-associated TCR clones in peripheral blood 3 weeks after starting treatment (n ≈ 21, p = 0.022).

Here the chain combines TRBV28 and TRBJ2-7; 9 central nucleotides agree with TRBD2. Source: PBMCs, taken around atezolizumab (anti-PD-L1) treatment. The origin of this receptor is a man aged 45-60 years with urothelial cancer. The bases read TGTGCCAGCAGCCGAGGGGGCGGGGGGGGATACGAGCAGTACTTC. It translates to CASSRGGGGGYEQYF.